Below are 20 T cell receptor beta chains sequenced from a single sample in a study of shared clonotypes between healthy human individuals. Measured with immunoSEQ multiplex PCR; TCRdb has only the in-frame clones, and not every one. The data contain 550,000 to 650,000 clones, 96% of them seen just once; the ten biggest clones take up about 0.11%. CD45RO-negative, CCR7-positively selected cells formed the naive CD8 fraction, excluding terminally differentiated effector memory CD45RA+ cells. What was sequenced was naive CD8+ T cells sorted from blood. Every receptor here comes from a woman between 25 and 40 years old in good health.

The chain combines TRBV9 with TRBJ2-2; TRBD1 matches at 8 bases. The CDR3 extends over 18 amino acids. The V segment lost 5 bases and the J segment 4 bases; nucleotides outside the gene matches: 16. CDR1 is SGDLS and CDR2 is YYNGEE in the germline V gene. The CDR3 DNA reads as TGTGCCAGCAGTACCTCCTTTTGGGGACAGGCTACCACCGGGGAGCTGTTTTTT. Its protein product is CASSTSFWGQATTGELFF.

The V and J genes are TRBV28 and TRBJ1-1, with D unresolved. Between the trimmed V and J ends, which lost 4 bases and 1 base, there was a span of 7 bases. From germline, CDR1 is MDHEN and CDR2 SYDVKM. The CDR3 has 13 residues. In DNA, the CDR3 is TGTGCCAGCAGTTACGAGGAGAACACTGAAGCTTTCTTT. This sequence encodes CASSYEENTEAFF.

The CDR3 is CASSSAAGGPLGTQYF. CDR3 nucleotide sequence: TGCGCCAGCAGCTCGGCGGCGGGAGGGCCTTTGGGGACCCAGTACTTC. The chain carries TRBV5-1 and TRBJ2-5, with TRBD2 matching over 9 bases. Germline loops: CDR1 SGHRS, CDR2 YFSETQ. After removal of 3 bases from V and 7 bases from J, the junction contained 13 bases not matched to a gene. The CDR3 sequence is 16 residues long.

Details on this clone: Other DNA sequences in the same sample also yield this CDR3. The chain joins TRBV19 to TRBJ2-7; D unresolved. This CDR3 spans 13 amino acids. Germline lookup yields CDR1 LNHDA and CDR2 SQIVND (reference sequence). Trimming removed 3 bases from V and 2 bases from J, with 8 bases in between. The chain's CDR3 is CASSIGHTYEQYF. CDR3 sequence (DNA): TGTGCCAGTAGTATCGGGCATACCTACGAGCAGTACTTC.

The chain is built from TRBV28 and TRBJ2-1; D is ambiguous. V was shortened by 1 base and J by 5 bases, with 12 bases between the two germline ends. Germline values: CDR1 MDHEN, CDR2 SYDVKM. The CDR3 runs 15 residues. The CDR3 loop reads CASSLLPVYDNEQFF. Here the CDR3 DNA reads TGTGCCAGCAGTTTATTGCCAGTATACGACAATGAGCAGTTCTTC.

The V gene is TRBV9, the J gene TRBJ2-1; TRBD2 matches at 12 bases. V lost 5 bases and J lost 8; bases outside the gene matches: 8. The CDR3 totals 15 residues. In germline, CDR1 is SGDLS, CDR2 YYNGEE. The CDR3 coding sequence is TGTGCCAGCAGTGCAGGACTAGCGGGAACGTATGAGCAGTTCTTC. Translation gives CASSAGLAGTYEQFF.

The rearrangement links TRBV29-1 to TRBJ2-1, with D unclear. V shed 2 bases and J shed 4 bases, with 3 bases lying between them. CDR3 size: 11 residues. Germline loops: CDR1 SQVTM, CDR2 ANQGSEA. CDR3 region: CSVERYNEQFF. The CDR3 DNA sequence: TGCAGCGTTGAAAGGTACAATGAGCAGTTCTTC.

The J gene is TRBJ1-5, the V gene TRBV6-6, with D perhaps TRBD1 (5 bases). Germline V gene sequence: CDR1 MNHNY, CDR2 SVGAGI (reference sequence). The CDR3 totals 12 residues. V was shortened by 2 bases and J by 6 bases, with 5 bases between the two germline ends. The CDR3 sequence is CASSYDSQPQHF. CDR3 DNA: TGTGCCAGCAGTTACGACAGTCAGCCCCAGCATTTT.

The gene calls are TRBV4-1 and TRBJ1-2; tentative D call: TRBD1 (6 bases). CDR3 length equals 14 residues. From germline, CDR1 is MGHRA and CDR2 YSYEKL. Trimming stripped 2 bases from V and 2 bases from J, with 9 bases between. CDR3 nucleotides: TGCGCCAGCAGCCAACCAGGACAGAACTATGGCTACACCTTC. Amino acids: CASSQPGQNYGYTF.

The J gene is TRBJ1-3, the V gene TRBV7-9, with D hard to call. Trimming shortened V by 1 base and J by 7 bases, and 17 bases separated the two germline ends. The length of the CDR3 is 16 residues. In germline, CDR1 is SEHNR, CDR2 FQNEAQ (reference sequence). CDR3: CASSLGPPRGLNTIYF. Written as DNA, the CDR3 is TGTGCCAGCAGCTTAGGTCCGCCCAGAGGTCTGAACACCATATATTTT.

The V and J genes are TRBV5-6 and TRBJ2-7; tentatively, D is TRBD1 (6 bases). Germline CDR1 is SGHDT and CDR2 is YYEEEE. The length of the CDR3 is 14 residues. V lost 3 bases and J lost 2, with 12 bases in between. In nucleotides, the CDR3 is TGTGCCAGCAGCTCTTACAGGGTACCCTACGAGCAGTACTTC. Translation gives CASSSYRVPYEQYF.

For this clone: Its ends do not fully match the called genes, so a read error is possible. The chain couples TRBV2 to TRBJ2-3, with D tentatively TRBD1 or TRBD2 (5 bases each). Per germline, CDR1 SNHLY and CDR2 FYNNEI. This CDR3 is 16 amino acids long. This CDR3 is CASSTQRAGTTYTQYF. The CDR3 DNA reads as TGTGCCAGCAGTACCCAACGGGCAGGGACCACATATACGCAGTATTTT.

The chain carries TRBV27 and TRBJ2-2; D remains unclear. Between the trimmed V and J ends, which lost 4 bases and 2 bases, there was a span of 8 bases. CDR3 length equals 14 residues. The V gene's germline CDR1 is MNHEY and CDR2 SMNVEV (reference sequence). The DNA of the CDR3 is TGTGCCAGCAGTTCAAGGATTAACACCGGGGAGCTGTTTTTT. It is translated as CASSSRINTGELFF.

The V call is TRBV28, the J call TRBJ1-2; no clear D gene. CDR3 length: 19 amino acids. CDR1 MDHEN and CDR2 SYDVKM come from the germline V gene. Trimming cost V 3 bases and J 0 bases, with 23 bases left between them. CDR3 sequence: CASSFSGSGGWGANYGYTF. The CDR3 DNA follows: TGTGCCAGCAGTTTTTCAGGCTCGGGCGGGTGGGGAGCTAACTATGGCTACACCTTC.

The chain recombines TRBV9 with TRBJ2-5; 11 bases fit TRBD2. V lost 3 bases to trimming and J lost 2 bases; unmatched junction nucleotides: 0. The CDR3 is 14 amino acids. Per germline, CDR1 SGDLS and CDR2 YYNGEE. As DNA, the CDR3 is TGTGCCAGCAGCGGACTAGCGGGGCAAGAGACCCAGTACTTC. This codes for CASSGLAGQETQYF.

V usage is TRBV2 and J usage is TRBJ2-7; 7 bases match TRBD2. Germline CDR1 reads SNHLY; CDR2 reads FYNNEI. This CDR3 comprises 16 residues. With V trimmed by 0 bases and J by 4 bases, 9 bases remained unmatched. The CDR3 loop reads CASSEALGGSGYEQYF. For the CDR3, the DNA is TGTGCCAGCAGTGAAGCGCTTGGCGGGAGTGGGTACGAGCAGTACTTC.

The chain carries TRBV12-5 and TRBJ2-2; TRBD1 agrees at 11 bases. The CDR3 length is 15 residues. J was trimmed by 6 bases and V by 3 bases; bases with no gene match: 3. Germline CDR1 LGHNT, CDR2 FRNRAP. CDR3 DNA sequence: TGTGCTAGTGGTTTTGGACAGGGGGCATCCGGGGAGCTGTTTTTT. Protein sequence: CASGFGQGASGELFF.

This rearrangement joins TRBV27 to TRBJ2-5, with 10 bases matching TRBD2. This CDR3 spans 14 amino acids. V trimming: 5 bases; J trimming: 3 bases; junction bases outside the gene matches: 3. CDR1 and CDR2 from the germline V gene are MNHEY and SMNVEV (reference sequence). The DNA of the CDR3 is TGTGCCAGCAGTGAGCGGGAGGGGGAAGAGACCCAGTACTTC. The encoded protein is CASSEREGEETQYF.

The CDR3 coding sequence is TGTGCCAGCAGCCAGGTAGGGTTTCCCTACGAGCAGTACTTC. Translated: CASSQVGFPYEQYF. The chain links TRBV28 to TRBJ2-7; the D is unclear. The CDR3 has 14 amino acids. Trimming left V 6 bases short and J 2 bases short, with 14 bases between. Per germline, CDR1 MDHEN and CDR2 SYDVKM.

This chain connects TRBV6-1 to TRBJ2-3; D is ambiguous. Germline-derived CDR1 and CDR2 are MNHNS and SASEGT. V lost 7 bases, J lost 2 bases, and 10 bases lay in between. The CDR3 loop spans 13 amino acids. Here the CDR3 DNA reads TGTGCCAGCAACAAGGGCCTCACAGATACGCAGTATTTT. This translates into CASNKGLTDTQYF.